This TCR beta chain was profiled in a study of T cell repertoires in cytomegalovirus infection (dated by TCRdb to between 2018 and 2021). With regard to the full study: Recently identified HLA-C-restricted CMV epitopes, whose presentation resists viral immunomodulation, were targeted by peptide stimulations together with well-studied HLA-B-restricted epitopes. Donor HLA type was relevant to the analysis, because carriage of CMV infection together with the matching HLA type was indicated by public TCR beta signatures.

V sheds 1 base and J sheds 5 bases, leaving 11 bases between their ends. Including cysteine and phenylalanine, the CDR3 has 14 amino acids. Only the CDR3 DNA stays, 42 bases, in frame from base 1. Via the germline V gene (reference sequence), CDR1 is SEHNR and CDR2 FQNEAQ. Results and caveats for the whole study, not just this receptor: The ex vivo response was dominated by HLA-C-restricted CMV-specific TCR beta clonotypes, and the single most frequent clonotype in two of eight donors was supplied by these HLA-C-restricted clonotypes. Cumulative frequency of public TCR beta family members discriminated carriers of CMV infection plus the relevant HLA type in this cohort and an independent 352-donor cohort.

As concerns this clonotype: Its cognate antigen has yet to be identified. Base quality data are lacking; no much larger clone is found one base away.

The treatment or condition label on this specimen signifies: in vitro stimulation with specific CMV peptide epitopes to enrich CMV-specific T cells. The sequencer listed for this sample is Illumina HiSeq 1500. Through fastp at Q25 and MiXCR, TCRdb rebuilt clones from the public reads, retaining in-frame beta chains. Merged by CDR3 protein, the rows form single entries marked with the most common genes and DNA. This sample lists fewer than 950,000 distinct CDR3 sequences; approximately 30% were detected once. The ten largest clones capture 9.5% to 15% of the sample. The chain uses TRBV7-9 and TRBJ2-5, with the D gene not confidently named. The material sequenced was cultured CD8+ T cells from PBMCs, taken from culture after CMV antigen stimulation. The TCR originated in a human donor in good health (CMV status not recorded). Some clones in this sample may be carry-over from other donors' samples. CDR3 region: CASSLVVPRETQYF. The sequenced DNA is TGTGCCAGCAGCTTAGTAGTCCCTCGGGAGACCCAGTACTTC.